The 23 T cell receptor beta chains in this list originate from one sample, sequenced in a study of T cells in localized non-small cell lung cancer. TCRdb keeps only in-frame clones here, not all; method: immunoSEQ multiplex PCR. The sample yields approximately 1,500 clones, 24% seen once. The material sequenced was lung tumor tissue, taken before any cancer treatment. The receptors were gathered from a female donor over 55 with stage II lung adenocarcinoma.

This clone has only a few counts. This rearrangement joins TRBV18 to TRBJ2-6; possible D gene TRBD2, 5 bases. V was cut by 0 bases and J by 1 base, with 10 bases left in between. The CDR3 is 17 amino acids. Germline loops: CDR1 KGHSH, CDR2 LQKENI. CDR3: CASSPPRSGSGANVLTF. The DNA for the CDR3 is TGTGCCAGCTCACCACCGCGAAGCGGATCTGGGGCCAACGTCCTGACTTTC.

By sample share, this clone is medium-sized. CDR3 in amino acids: CAISPEGLPRETQYF. Written as DNA, the CDR3 is TGTGCCATCAGCCCAGAGGGACTCCCCAGAGAGACCCAGTACTTC. J is TRBJ2-5 and V is TRBV6-8, with a possible D match to TRBD2 (6 bases). The ends were cut back, 10 bases at V and 4 bases at J, with 22 bases in the middle. This CDR3 spans 15 amino acids. CDR1 and CDR2 from the germline V gene are MNHGY and SAAAGT.

This chain uses TRBV23-1 with TRBJ2-6; 7 bases match TRBD2. TRBV23-1 carries the ORF label, with uncertain function. Losses at the gene ends were 6 bases for V and 0 bases for J; bases not matched to a gene: 5. This CDR3 is built from 16 residues. The CDR3 sequence is CASSRGRVSGANVLTF. In nucleotides, the CDR3 is TGCGCCAGCAGCCGGGGGAGGGTCTCTGGGGCCAACGTCCTGACTTTC.

This rearrangement joins TRBV7-5 to TRBJ2-5; TRBD2, the table's D call, lacks a check against the DNA. The DNA end is a closer match to TRBJ2-7, so the J assignment may be wrong. TRBV7-5 is an annotated pseudogene. This CDR3 is built from 14 residues. Here the CDR3 reads CASSRTGEGYEQYF. CDR3 coding DNA: TGTGCCAGCAGCCGAACTGGAGAGGGCTACGAGCAGTACTTC.

The chain carries TRBV19 and TRBJ1-3; no reliable D call. Trimming pared 5 bases from V and 0 bases from J, leaving 8 bases between. Germline CDR1 is LNHDA and CDR2 is SQIVND (reference sequence). The CDR3 consists of 14 residues. The CDR3 bases are TGTGCCAGTAGTTCACGCTACTCTGGAAACACCATATATTTT. Protein product: CASSSRYSGNTIYF.

This clone came up a few times. This rearrangement joins TRBV11-3 to TRBJ2-2; 11 bases are a match to TRBD2. Germline CDR1 is SGHNT and CDR2 is YENEEA. The CDR3 consists of 16 residues. The trim removed 5 bases at V and 4 bases at J, leaving 6 bases unmatched. The CDR3 protein is CASSGGLAGGTGELFF. As DNA, the CDR3 is TGTGCCAGCAGCGGAGGCCTAGCGGGGGGCACCGGGGAGCTGTTTTTT.

This clone qualifies as medium-sized. The genes are TRBV11-3 and TRBJ1-2; 10 bases are a match to TRBD1. Trimming removed 8 bases from V and 2 bases from J; junction bases left unmatched: 11. This CDR3 comprises 16 residues. Germline lookup yields CDR1 SGHNT and CDR2 YENEEA. The CDR3 spells CASLPGQGNLNYGYTF. The CDR3 nucleotides read TGTGCCAGCTTACCGGGACAGGGGAATTTAAACTATGGCTACACCTTC.

This clone has more than one count but fewer than ten. The V gene is TRBV28, the J gene TRBJ1-5, with TRBD1 matching 7 bases. Germline V lookup: CDR1 MDHEN, CDR2 SYDVKM. With V trimmed by 5 bases and J by 7 bases, 11 bases remained unmatched. This CDR3 has 15 residues. CDR3 amino acids: CASSETGEGVQPQHF. The CDR3 region has the DNA TGTGCCAGCAGTGAAACAGGGGAAGGGGTCCAGCCCCAGCATTTT.

This clone was detected only a few times. The chain has TRBV1 and TRBJ1-2; the table's D call, TRBD1, has no DNA check behind it. TRBV1 is an annotated pseudogene. The CDR3 totals 17 residues. The CDR3 loop reads CTSTASGQGLNDYGYTF. The CDR3 nucleotides are TGCACCAGCACTGCTTCAGGACAGGGGTTAAATGACTATGGCTACACCTTC.

This chain connects TRBV12-2 to TRBJ2-5; the listed D gene, TRBD2, was not tested against the DNA. TRBV12-2 is flagged as a pseudogene. The CDR3 runs 14 residues. In nucleotides, the CDR3 is TGTGCCACCCGAGGAGATCAGTACCAAGAGACCCAGTACTTC. Translating it yields CATRGDQYQETQYF.

This clone was counted only a few times. The chain is built from TRBV30 and TRBJ1-1; the match to TRBD1 covers 9 bases. CDR3 length: 14 residues. Germline V gene sequence: CDR1 GTSNPN, CDR2 SVGIG (reference sequence). V shed 3 bases and J 6 bases; nucleotides not matched to a gene: 8. CDR3 amino acids: CAWSLQGAFSEAFF. CDR3 DNA sequence: TGTGCCTGGAGCTTACAGGGGGCATTTTCTGAAGCTTTCTTT.

In this sample, this clone is medium-sized (0.01 to 0.1%). The genes are TRBV11-3 and TRBJ1-3; perhaps TRBD1 as D (5 bases). The CDR3 runs 18 residues. Trimming took off 5 bases at V and 0 bases at J, with 20 bases between the two ends. The germline CDR1 and CDR2 sequences are SGHNT and YENEEA. Here the CDR3 DNA reads TGTGCCAGCAGCCCGCTCCCATACTCCGGGGGCTCTGGAAACACCATATATTTT. This gives the protein CASSPLPYSGGSGNTIYF. The full variable domain, its missing parts supplied by reference TRBV11-3 and TRBJ1-3, is EAGVVQSPRYKIIEKKQPVAFWCNPISGHNTLYWYLQNLGQGPELLIRYENEEAVDDSQLPKDRFSAERLKGVDSTLKIQPAELGDSAVYLCASSPLPYSGGSGNTIYFGEGSWLTVV.

This clone was recorded a few times. The chain recombines TRBV29-1 with TRBJ2-7; D is uncertain. V gave up 4 bases and J gave up 2 bases, with 12 bases separating them. Germline CDR1 reads SQVTM; CDR2 reads ANQGSEA. This CDR3 is 13 amino acids long. Here the CDR3 DNA reads TGCAGCGTTGCGTCGGTGGGCGCCTACGAGCAGTACTTC. Its protein product is CSVASVGAYEQYF.

This clone was counted only a few times. The chain joins TRBV6-8 to TRBJ1-1, with D perhaps TRBD1 (5 bases). The V and J ends lost 8 bases and 5 bases respectively, with 24 bases between them. In germline, CDR1 is MNHGY, CDR2 SAAAGT. The CDR3 runs 16 residues. CDR3 loop: CASGGEGRVVLTEAFF. DNA of the CDR3: TGTGCCAGCGGCGGGGAGGGACGTGTCGTACTTACTGAAGCTTTCTTT.

The chain has TRBV28 and TRBJ2-1; 9 nucleotides align to TRBD1. This CDR3 contains 16 residues. Per the germline V gene, CDR1 is MDHEN and CDR2 is SYDVKM. Trimming removed 7 bases from V and 7 bases from J; junction bases left unmatched: 14. The CDR3, as DNA: TGTGCCAGCACCCGGGCCGGGACAGGGTTGGAGAATGAGCAGTTCTTC. Translated: CASTRAGTGLENEQFF.

The V and J genes are TRBV28 and TRBJ1-2; D is unresolved. V lost 2 bases and J lost 4, with 8 bases in between. The CDR3 consists of 13 residues. Germline V gene lookup returns CDR1 MDHEN and CDR2 SYDVKM. CDR3 loop: CASSLQDRYGYTF. The CDR3 region has the DNA TGTGCCAGCAGTTTACAGGACCGCTATGGCTACACCTTC.

The chain joins TRBV30 to TRBJ2-3, with D perhaps matching TRBD2 (6 bases). This CDR3 spans 14 amino acids. V was pared by 0 bases and J by 2 bases, with 9 bases between. Germline CDR1 and CDR2: GTSNPN and SVGIG (reference sequence). CDR3 sequence: CAWSVGGLTDTQYF. The CDR3 DNA reads TGTGCCTGGAGTGTCGGAGGGCTCACAGATACGCAGTATTTT.

The gene calls are TRBV6-8 and TRBJ1-2; TRBD1 matches 8 bases. Trimming at V came to 5 bases and at J to 4 bases, leaving 6 bases not matched to a gene. Germline V gene lookup returns CDR1 MNHGY and CDR2 SAAAGT. The CDR3 length is 14 residues. CDR3 sequence: CASSRTGWAYGYTF. The DNA of the CDR3 is TGTGCCAGCAGTCGGACAGGGTGGGCCTATGGCTACACCTTC.

This clone was observed a few times. V usage is TRBV28 and J usage is TRBJ2-3; 8 bases fit TRBD2. Germline CDR1 is MDHEN and CDR2 is SYDVKM. The V segment lost 8 bases and the J segment 9 bases; nucleotides outside the gene matches: 16. This CDR3 has 15 amino acids. The CDR3 bases are TGTGCCAGCCAGGGGTGGGGACTAGAGTTTGAGACGCAGTATTTT. Its protein is CASQGWGLEFETQYF.

The J gene is TRBJ1-2, the V gene TRBV25-1; 7 bases map to TRBD1. Losses at the gene ends were 5 bases for V and 4 bases for J; bases not matched to a gene: 4. The CDR3 runs 13 residues. From germline, CDR1 is MGHDK and CDR2 SYGVNS. CDR3 DNA: TGTGCCAGCAGTCGGACAGGAGTCTATGGCTACACCTTC. Protein: CASSRTGVYGYTF.

This chain joins TRBV9 and TRBJ2-2; D is unresolved. The germline CDR1 and CDR2 sequences are SGDLS and YYNGEE. The V gene lost 5 bases and the J gene lost 3 bases, with 5 bases spanning the gap. The CDR3 sequence is 12 residues long. Here the CDR3 DNA reads TGTGCCAGCAGTGTGTACACCGGGGAGCTGTTTTTT. Amino acids: CASSVYTGELFF.

The genes are TRBV19 and TRBJ1-2, with 7 bases aligning to TRBD1. CDR1 and CDR2 (germline): LNHDA, SQIVND (reference sequence). V gave up 10 bases and J gave up 7 bases; unmatched junction bases: 12. The CDR3 runs to 13 residues. This CDR3 is CATSQKGASGYTF. DNA for the CDR3: TGTGCCACCTCTCAAAAGGGGGCGAGTGGCTACACCTTC.

The CDR3 protein is CAWTPLGRTLNEKLFF. The CDR3 DNA is TGTGCCTGGACCCCCCTAGGGCGGACCCTTAATGAAAAACTGTTTTTT. V is TRBV30 and J is TRBJ1-4; D remains ambiguous. CDR1 and CDR2 (germline): GTSNPN, SVGIG (reference sequence). This CDR3 contains 16 residues. Trimming took 4 bases from V and 4 from J, leaving 19 bases between them.